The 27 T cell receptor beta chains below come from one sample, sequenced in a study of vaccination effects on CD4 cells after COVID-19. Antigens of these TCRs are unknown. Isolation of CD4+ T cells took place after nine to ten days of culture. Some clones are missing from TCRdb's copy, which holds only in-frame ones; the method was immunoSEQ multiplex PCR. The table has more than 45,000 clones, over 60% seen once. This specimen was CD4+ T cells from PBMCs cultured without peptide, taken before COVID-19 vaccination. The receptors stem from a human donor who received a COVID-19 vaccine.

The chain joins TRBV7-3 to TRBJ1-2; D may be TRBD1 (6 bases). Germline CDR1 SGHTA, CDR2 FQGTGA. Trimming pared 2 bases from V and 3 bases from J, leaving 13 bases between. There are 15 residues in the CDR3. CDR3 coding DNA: TGTGCCAGCAGCTTAGACGGTGGGGGCTACTATGGCTACACCTTC. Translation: CASSLDGGGYYGYTF.

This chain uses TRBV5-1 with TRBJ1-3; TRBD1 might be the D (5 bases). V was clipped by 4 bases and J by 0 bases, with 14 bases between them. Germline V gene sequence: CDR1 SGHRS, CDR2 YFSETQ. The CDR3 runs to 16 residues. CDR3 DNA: TGCGCCAGCAGCGCGGCAGGGCCTATCTCTGGAAACACCATATATTTT. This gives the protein CASSAAGPISGNTIYF.

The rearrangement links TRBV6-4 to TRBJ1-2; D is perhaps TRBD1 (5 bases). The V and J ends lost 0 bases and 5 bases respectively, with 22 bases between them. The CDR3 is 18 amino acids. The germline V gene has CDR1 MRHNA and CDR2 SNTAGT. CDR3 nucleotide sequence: TGTGCCAGCAGTGACTCAAAGTCAGCCGGGGCTTTGGGTTATGGCTACACCTTC. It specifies CASSDSKSAGALGYGYTF.

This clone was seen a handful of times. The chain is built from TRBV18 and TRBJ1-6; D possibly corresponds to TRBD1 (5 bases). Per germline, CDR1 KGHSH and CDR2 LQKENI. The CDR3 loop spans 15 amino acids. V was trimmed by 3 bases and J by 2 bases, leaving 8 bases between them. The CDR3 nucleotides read TGTGCCAGCTCACCCGGGGGAACCTATAATTCACCCCTCCACTTT. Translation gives CASSPGGTYNSPLHF.

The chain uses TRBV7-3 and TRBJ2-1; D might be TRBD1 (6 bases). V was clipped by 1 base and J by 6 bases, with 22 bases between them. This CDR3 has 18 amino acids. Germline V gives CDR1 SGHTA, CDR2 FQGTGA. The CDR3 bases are TGTGCCAGCAGCTTAAGGGCCGCCCGGGACATCGAGGCCAATGAGCAGTTCTTC. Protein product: CASSLRAARDIEANEQFF.

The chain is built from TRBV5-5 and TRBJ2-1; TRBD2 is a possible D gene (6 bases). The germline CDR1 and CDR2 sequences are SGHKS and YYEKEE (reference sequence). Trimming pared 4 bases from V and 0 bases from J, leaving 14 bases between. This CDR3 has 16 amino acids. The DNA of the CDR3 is TGTGCCAGCAGCCGAGGTTCTAGCGTCTCCTACAATGAGCAGTTCTTC. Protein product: CASSRGSSVSYNEQFF.

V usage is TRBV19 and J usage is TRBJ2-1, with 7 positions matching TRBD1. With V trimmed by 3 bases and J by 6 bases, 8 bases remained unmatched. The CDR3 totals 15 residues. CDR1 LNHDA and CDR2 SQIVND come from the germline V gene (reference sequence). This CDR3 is CASSIVTGLFNEQFF. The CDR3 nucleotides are TGTGCCAGTAGTATTGTGACAGGGTTATTCAATGAGCAGTTCTTC.

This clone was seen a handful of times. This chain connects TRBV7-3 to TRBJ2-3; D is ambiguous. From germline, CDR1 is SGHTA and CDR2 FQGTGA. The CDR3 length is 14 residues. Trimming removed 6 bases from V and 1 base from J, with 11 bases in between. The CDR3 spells CASSSFRRTDTQYF. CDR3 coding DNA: TGTGCCAGCAGTTCATTCAGGCGCACAGATACGCAGTATTTT.

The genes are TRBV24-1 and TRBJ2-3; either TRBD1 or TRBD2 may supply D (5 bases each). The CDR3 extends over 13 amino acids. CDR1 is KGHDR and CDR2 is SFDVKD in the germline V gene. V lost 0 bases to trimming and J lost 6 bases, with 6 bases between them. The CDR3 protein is CATSDLWGDTQYF. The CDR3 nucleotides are TGTGCCACCAGTGATTTGTGGGGGGATACGCAGTATTTT.

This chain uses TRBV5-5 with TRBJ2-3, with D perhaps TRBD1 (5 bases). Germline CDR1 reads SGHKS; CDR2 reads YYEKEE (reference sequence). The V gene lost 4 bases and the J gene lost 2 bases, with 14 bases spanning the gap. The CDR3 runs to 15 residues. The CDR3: CASSPGRGYTDTQYF. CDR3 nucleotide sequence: TGTGCCAGCAGCCCCGGAAGGGGCTACACAGATACGCAGTATTTT.

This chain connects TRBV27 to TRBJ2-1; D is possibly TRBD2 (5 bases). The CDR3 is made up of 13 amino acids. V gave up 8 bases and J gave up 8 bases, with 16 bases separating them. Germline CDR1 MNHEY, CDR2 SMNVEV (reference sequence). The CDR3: CASPIRGSHEQFF. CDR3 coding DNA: TGTGCCAGCCCGATAAGAGGGTCACATGAGCAGTTCTTC.

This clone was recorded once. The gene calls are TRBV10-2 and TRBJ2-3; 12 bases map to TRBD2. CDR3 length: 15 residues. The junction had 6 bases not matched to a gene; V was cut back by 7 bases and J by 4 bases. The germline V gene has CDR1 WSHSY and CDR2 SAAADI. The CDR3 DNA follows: TGCGCCAGCAAAACACTAGCGGGGGGTGCAGATACGCAGTATTTT. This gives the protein CASKTLAGGADTQYF.

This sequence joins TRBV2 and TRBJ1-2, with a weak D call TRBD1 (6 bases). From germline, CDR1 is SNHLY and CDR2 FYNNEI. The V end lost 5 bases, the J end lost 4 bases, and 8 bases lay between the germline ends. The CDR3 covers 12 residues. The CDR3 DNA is TGTGCCAGCAGTCAGGACAGCTATGGCTACACCTTC. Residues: CASSQDSYGYTF.

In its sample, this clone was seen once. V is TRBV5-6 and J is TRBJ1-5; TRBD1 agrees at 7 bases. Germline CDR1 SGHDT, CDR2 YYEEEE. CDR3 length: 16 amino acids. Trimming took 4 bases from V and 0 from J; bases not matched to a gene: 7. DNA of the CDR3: TGTGCCAGCAGCGGTAACAGGGGAGGTAGCAATCAGCCCCAGCATTTT. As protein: CASSGNRGGSNQPQHF.

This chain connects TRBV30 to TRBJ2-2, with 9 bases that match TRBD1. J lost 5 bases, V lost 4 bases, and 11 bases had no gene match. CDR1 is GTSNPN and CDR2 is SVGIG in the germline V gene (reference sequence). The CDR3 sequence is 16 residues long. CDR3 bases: TGTGCCTGGATCCCTCCGGGACAGGGTTTTACCGGGGAGCTGTTTTTT. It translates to CAWIPPGQGFTGELFF. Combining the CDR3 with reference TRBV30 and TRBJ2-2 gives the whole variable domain SQTIHQWPATLVQPVGSPLSLECTVEGTSNPNLYWYRQAAGRGLQLLFYSVGIGQISSEVPQNLSASRPQDRQFILSSKKLLLSDSGFYLCAWIPPGQGFTGELFFGEGSRLTVL.

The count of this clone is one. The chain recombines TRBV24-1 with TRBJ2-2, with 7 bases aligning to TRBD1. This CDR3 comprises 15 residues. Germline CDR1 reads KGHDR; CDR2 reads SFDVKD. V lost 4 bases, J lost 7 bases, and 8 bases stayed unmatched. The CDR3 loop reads CATSDLTGINGELFF. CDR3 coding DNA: TGTGCCACCAGTGACCTGACAGGGATTAACGGGGAGCTGTTTTTT.

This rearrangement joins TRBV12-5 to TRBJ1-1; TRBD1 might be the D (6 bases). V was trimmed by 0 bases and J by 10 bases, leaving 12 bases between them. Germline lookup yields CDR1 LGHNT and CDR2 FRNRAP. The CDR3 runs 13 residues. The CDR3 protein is CASGLVQQGAAFF. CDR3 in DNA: TGTGCTAGTGGTTTGGTACAACAGGGTGCAGCTTTCTTT.

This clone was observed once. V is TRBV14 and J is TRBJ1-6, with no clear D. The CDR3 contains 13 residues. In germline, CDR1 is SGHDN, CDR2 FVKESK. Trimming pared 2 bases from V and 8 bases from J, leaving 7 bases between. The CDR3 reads CASSQLTYSPLHF. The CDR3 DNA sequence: TGTGCCAGCAGCCAATTGACCTATTCACCCCTCCACTTT.

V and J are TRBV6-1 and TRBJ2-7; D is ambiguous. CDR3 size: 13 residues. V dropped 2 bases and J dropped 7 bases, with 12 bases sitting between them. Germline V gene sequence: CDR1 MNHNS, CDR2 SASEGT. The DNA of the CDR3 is TGTGCCAGCAGTGAAACCGGCCCACGGGAGCAGTACGTC. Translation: CASSETGPREQYV.

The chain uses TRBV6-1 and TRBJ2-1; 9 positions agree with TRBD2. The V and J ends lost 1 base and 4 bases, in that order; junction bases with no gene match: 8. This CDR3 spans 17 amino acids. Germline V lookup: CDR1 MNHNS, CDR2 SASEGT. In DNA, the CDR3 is TGTGCCAGCAGTGAAGTCCCTATAGCGGGGGCGTACAATGAGCAGTTCTTC. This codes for CASSEVPIAGAYNEQFF.

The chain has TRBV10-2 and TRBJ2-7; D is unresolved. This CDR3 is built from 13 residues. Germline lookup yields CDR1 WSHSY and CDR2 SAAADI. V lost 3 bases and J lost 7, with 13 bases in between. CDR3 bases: TGCGCCAGCAGTGACGTTAAGATGAGGGAGCAGTACGTC. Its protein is CASSDVKMREQYV.

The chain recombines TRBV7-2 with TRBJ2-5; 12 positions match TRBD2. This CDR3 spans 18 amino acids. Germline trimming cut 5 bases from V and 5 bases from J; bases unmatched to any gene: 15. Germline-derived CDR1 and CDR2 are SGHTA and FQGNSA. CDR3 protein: CASSPRLAGGPSDETQYF. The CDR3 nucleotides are TGTGCCAGCAGCCCCCGGCTAGCGGGGGGGCCTAGTGATGAGACCCAGTACTTC.

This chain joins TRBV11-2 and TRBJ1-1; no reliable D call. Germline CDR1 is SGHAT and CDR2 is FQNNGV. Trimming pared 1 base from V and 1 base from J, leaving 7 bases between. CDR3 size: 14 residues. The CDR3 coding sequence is TGTGCCAGCAGCTTAGTCGCTGCGAACACTGAAGCTTTCTTT. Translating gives CASSLVAANTEAFF.

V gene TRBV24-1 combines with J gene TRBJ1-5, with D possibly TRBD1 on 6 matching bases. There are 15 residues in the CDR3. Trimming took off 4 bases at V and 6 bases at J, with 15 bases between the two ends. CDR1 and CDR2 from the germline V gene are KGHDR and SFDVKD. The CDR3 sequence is CATSDSTGFSQPQHF. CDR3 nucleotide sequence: TGTGCCACCAGTGACAGTACAGGGTTTAGTCAGCCCCAGCATTTT.

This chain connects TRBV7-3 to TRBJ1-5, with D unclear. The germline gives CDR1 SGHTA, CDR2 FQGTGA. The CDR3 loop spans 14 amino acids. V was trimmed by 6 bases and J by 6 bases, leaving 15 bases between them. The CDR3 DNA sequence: TGTGCCAGCAGGATAAGGGTGGGTGGTCAGCCCCAGCATTTT. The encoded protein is CASRIRVGGQPQHF.

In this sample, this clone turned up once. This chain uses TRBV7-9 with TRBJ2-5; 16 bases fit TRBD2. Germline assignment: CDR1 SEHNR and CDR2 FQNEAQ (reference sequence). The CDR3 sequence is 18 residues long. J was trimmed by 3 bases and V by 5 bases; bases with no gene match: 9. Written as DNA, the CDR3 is TGTGCCAGCAGCGCAGGGACTAGCGGGGGGGCCGGGGAAGAGACCCAGTACTTC. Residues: CASSAGTSGGAGEETQYF.

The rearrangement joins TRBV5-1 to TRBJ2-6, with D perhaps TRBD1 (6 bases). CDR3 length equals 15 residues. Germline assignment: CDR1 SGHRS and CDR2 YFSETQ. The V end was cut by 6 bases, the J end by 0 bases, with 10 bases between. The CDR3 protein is CASIEDSSGANVLTF. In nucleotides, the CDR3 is TGCGCCAGCATCGAGGACAGCTCTGGGGCCAACGTCCTGACTTTC.